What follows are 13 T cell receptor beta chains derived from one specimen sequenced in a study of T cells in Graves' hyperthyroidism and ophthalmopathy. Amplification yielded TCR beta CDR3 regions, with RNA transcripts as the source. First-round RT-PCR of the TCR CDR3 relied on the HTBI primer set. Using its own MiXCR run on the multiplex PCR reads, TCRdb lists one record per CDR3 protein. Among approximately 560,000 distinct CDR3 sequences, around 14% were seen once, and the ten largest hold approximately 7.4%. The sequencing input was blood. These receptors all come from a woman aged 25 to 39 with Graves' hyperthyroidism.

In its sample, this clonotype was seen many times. Here the CDR3 reads CASSISSGSTYEQYF. The CDR3 nucleotides read TGTGCCAGCAGTATCTCTAGCGGGAGTACTTACGAGCAGTACTTC. The chain joins TRBV27 to TRBJ2-7; 10 nucleotides align to TRBD2. Germline V gene sequence: CDR1 MNHEY, CDR2 SMNVEV (reference sequence). The length of the CDR3 is 15 residues. Germline trimming cut 5 bases from V and 4 bases from J; bases unmatched to any gene: 8.

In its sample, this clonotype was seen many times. This CDR3 is CASSLRGPGEPQHF. In DNA form, the CDR3 reads TGTGCCAGCAGTTTACGGGGACCAGGAGAGCCCCAGCATTTT. This chain connects TRBV28 to TRBJ1-5, with D possibly being TRBD1 (5 bases). This CDR3 contains 14 residues. Per germline, CDR1 MDHEN and CDR2 SYDVKM. The V gene lost 2 bases and the J gene lost 8 bases, with 13 bases spanning the gap.

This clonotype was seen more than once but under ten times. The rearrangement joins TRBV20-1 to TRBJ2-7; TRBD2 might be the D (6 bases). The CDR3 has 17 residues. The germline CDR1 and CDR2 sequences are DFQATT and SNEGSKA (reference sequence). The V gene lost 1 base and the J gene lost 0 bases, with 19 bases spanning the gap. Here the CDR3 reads CSARGRGELVSSYEQYF. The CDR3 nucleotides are TGCAGTGCTAGAGGGAGGGGCGAACTAGTTTCCTCCTACGAGCAGTACTTC.

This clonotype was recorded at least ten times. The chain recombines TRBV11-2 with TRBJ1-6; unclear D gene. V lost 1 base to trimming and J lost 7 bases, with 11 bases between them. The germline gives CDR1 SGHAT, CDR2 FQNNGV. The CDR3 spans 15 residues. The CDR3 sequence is CASSLGLTGNSPLHF. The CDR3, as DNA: TGTGCCAGCAGCTTAGGATTGACTGGGAATTCACCCCTCCACTTT.

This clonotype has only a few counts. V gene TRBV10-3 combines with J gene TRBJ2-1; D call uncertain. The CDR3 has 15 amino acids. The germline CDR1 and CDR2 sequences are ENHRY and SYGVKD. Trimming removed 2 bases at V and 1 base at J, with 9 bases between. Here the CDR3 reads CAISEGSFSYNEQFF. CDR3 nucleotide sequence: TGTGCCATCAGTGAGGGTAGCTTTTCCTACAATGAGCAGTTCTTC.

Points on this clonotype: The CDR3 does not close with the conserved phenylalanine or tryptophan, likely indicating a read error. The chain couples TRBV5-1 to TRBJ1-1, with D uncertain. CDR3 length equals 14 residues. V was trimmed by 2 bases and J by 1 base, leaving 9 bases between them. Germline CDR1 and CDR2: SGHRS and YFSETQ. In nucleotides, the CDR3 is TGCGCCAGCAGCTTCGCCACAGCGAACACTGAAGCTTTCTCT. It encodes CASSFATANTEAFS.

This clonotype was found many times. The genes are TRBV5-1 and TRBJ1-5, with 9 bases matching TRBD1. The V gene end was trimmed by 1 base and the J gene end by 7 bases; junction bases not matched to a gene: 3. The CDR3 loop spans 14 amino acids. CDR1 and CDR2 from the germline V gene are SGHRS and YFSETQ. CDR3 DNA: TGCGCCAGCAGCTTGACAGGGGGCAGGCAGCCCCAGCATTTT. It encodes CASSLTGGRQPQHF. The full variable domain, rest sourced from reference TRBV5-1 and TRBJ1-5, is KAGVTQTPRYLIKTRGQQVTLSCSPISGHRSVSWYQQTPGQGLQFLFEYFSETQRNKGNFPGRFSGRQFSNSRSEMNVSTLELGDSALYLCASSLTGGRQPQHFGDGTRLSIL.

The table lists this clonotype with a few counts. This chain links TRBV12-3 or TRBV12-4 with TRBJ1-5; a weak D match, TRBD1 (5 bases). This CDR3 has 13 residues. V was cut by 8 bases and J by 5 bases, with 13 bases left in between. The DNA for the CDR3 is TGTGCCAGCGACCGGGGGATCGATCAGCCCCAGCATTTT. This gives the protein CASDRGIDQPQHF.

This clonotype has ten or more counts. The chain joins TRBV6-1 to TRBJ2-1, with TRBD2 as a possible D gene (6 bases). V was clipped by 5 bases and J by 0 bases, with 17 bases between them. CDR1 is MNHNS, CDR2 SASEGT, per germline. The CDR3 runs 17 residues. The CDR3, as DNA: TGTGCCAGCAGTCCCGCCGGGACTCGAAGCTCCTACAATGAGCAGTTCTTC. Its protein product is CASSPAGTRSSYNEQFF.

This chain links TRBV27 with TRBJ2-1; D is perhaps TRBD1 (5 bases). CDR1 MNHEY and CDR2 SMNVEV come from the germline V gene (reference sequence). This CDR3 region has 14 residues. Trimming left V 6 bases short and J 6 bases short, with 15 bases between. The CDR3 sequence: CASSLLQGFNEQFF. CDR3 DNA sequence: TGTGCCAGCAGCCTTCTGCAGGGATTCAATGAGCAGTTCTTC.

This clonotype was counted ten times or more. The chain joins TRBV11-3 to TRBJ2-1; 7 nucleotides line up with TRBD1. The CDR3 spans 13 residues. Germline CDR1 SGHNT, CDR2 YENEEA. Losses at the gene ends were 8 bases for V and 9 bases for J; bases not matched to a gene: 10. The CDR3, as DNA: TGTGCCAGCGGAGACAGGGCTTTGGGTGAGCAGTTCTTC. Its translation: CASGDRALGEQFF. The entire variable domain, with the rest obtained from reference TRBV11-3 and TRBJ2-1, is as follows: EAGVVQSPRYKIIEKKQPVAFWCNPISGHNTLYWYLQNLGQGPELLIRYENEEAVDDSQLPKDRFSAERLKGVDSTLKIQPAELGDSAVYLCASGDRALGEQFFGPGTRLTVL.

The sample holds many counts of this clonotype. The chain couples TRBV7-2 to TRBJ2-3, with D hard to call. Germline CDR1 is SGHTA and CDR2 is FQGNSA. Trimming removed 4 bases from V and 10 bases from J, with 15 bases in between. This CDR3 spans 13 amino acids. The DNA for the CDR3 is TGTGCCAGCAGCTCCGTCGGTGGTGTGGCGCAGTATTTT. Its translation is CASSSVGGVAQYF.

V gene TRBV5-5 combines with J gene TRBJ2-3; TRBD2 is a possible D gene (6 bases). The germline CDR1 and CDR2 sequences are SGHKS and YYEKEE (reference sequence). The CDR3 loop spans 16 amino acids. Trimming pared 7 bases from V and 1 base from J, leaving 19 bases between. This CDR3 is CASRLMGLRGTDTQYF. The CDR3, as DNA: TGTGCCAGCCGCCTAATGGGACTCCGAGGCACAGATACGCAGTATTTT.